This passage covers 16 T cell receptor beta chains from one sample sequenced in a study of identical twins (dated by TCRdb to about 2016). The library was generated by 5' RACE. The listed sequencing device is Illumina HiSeq 2000. The raw public reads went through TCRdb reprocessing: fastp at Q25, MiXCR clone calling, in-frame beta chains kept. Merged by CDR3 protein, the rows form single entries marked with the most common genes and DNA. This sample holds hundreds of thousands of distinct CDR3 sequences; about 20% were observed only once. Clones ranked in the top ten supply over 10% of the sample. These data were also reused for a study on T cells expressing NK-cell markers.

Material for sequencing was PBMCs. The receptor set was obtained from a woman between 18 and 29 years old in good health.

The rearrangement uses TRBV12-3 or TRBV12-4 and TRBJ2-2, with TRBD1 identical over 9 bases. The CDR3 sequence is 18 residues long. After removal of 6 bases from V and 0 bases from J, the junction contained 11 bases not matched to a gene. The CDR3 region has the DNA TGTGCCAGCAGCGCACACAGGGGGCTCATCTCGAACACCGGGGAGCTGTTTTTT. It specifies CASSAHRGLISNTGELFF.

This clonotype was seen a handful of times. The CDR3 DNA reads as TGCGCCAGCAGCTTGAGCAGTGCAGGCGGGGAGCAGTACTTC. It specifies CASSLSSAGGEQYF. The chain uses TRBV5-1 and TRBJ2-7, with a tentative D call TRBD2 (5 bases). Trimming left V 1 base short and J 7 bases short, with 15 bases between. From germline, CDR1 is SGHRS and CDR2 YFSETQ. The length of the CDR3 is 14 residues.

The V and J genes are TRBV4-1 and TRBJ2-1; 8 positions match TRBD2. Germline V gene sequence: CDR1 MGHRA, CDR2 YSYEKL. The CDR3 has 16 residues. J was trimmed by 5 bases and V by 0 bases; bases with no gene match: 6. CDR3 protein: CASSQERGGIDNEQFF. For the CDR3, the DNA is TGCGCCAGCAGCCAAGAGCGCGGGGGGATAGACAATGAGCAGTTCTTC.

The gene calls are TRBV4-3 and TRBJ2-3; either TRBD1 or TRBD2 may fit D (6 bases each). The CDR3 extends over 15 amino acids. V was shortened by 1 base and J by 5 bases, with 13 bases between the two germline ends. Germline V CDR1 and CDR2: LGHNA, YSLEER. The CDR3 sequence: CASSQVTGGGDTQYF. The CDR3, as DNA: TGCGCCAGCAGCCAAGTTACCGGAGGGGGAGATACGCAGTATTTT.

V and J are TRBV12-3 or TRBV12-4 and TRBJ2-1; D remains ambiguous. The CDR3 sequence is 14 residues long. Trimming removed 3 bases at V and 4 bases at J, with 10 bases between. The CDR3 sequence is CASSFQPLYNEQFF. Here the CDR3 DNA reads TGTGCCAGCAGTTTTCAGCCGTTGTACAATGAGCAGTTCTTC.

The J gene is TRBJ2-3, the V gene TRBV12-3 or TRBV12-4, with a weak D call TRBD2 (6 bases). V shed 3 bases and J shed 3 bases, with 13 bases lying between them. CDR3 size: 15 residues. CDR3 amino acids: CASSFSQEGTDTQYF. CDR3 bases: TGTGCCAGCAGTTTTTCCCAGGAGGGGACAGATACGCAGTATTTT.

The chain is built from TRBV20-1 and TRBJ2-1, with 14 bases that match TRBD2. V was clipped by 5 bases and J by 0 bases; unmatched bases: 9. CDR1 is DFQATT and CDR2 is SNEGSKA in the germline V gene (reference sequence). The CDR3 runs 18 residues. CDR3 amino acids: CSAPPGLAGAPSYNEQFF. The DNA of the CDR3 is TGCAGTGCTCCCCCGGGACTAGCGGGGGCCCCCTCCTACAATGAGCAGTTCTTC.

The V gene is TRBV6-1, the J gene TRBJ1-5, with unresolved D. The CDR3 spans 14 residues. The V gene lost 4 bases and the J gene lost 5 bases, with 12 bases spanning the gap. The germline gives CDR1 MNHNS, CDR2 SASEGT. CDR3 in amino acids: CASSAEAWDQPQHF. The CDR3 DNA reads TGTGCCAGCAGTGCCGAGGCCTGGGATCAGCCCCAGCATTTT.

The V gene is TRBV27, the J gene TRBJ2-1; TRBD2 agrees at 9 bases. CDR1 and CDR2 from the germline V gene are MNHEY and SMNVEV (reference sequence). The CDR3 totals 14 residues. V shed 8 bases, J shed 6 bases, and the junction held 8 bases outside the gene matches. For the CDR3, the DNA is TGTGCCAGCGTCACCGGCGGGGGGGCCAATGAGCAGTTCTTC. Residues: CASVTGGGANEQFF.

There are a few counts of this clonotype. The gene calls are TRBV6-1 and TRBJ2-1, with a weak D call TRBD2 (6 bases). V shed 5 bases and J shed 4 bases, with 12 bases lying between them. Germline V CDR1 and CDR2: MNHNS, SASEGT. The CDR3 spans 14 residues. The CDR3 DNA reads as TGTGCCAGCAGTCCACGGGACTCTTACAATGAGCAGTTCTTC. It codes for CASSPRDSYNEQFF.

This clonotype was found once. This chain connects TRBV3-1 to TRBJ1-1, with a tentative D call TRBD1 (5 bases). The CDR3 is 15 amino acids. The germline CDR1 and CDR2 sequences are LGHDT and YNNKEL (reference sequence). The germline V and J ends were trimmed by 4 bases and 5 bases, with 17 bases remaining between them. The CDR3 loop is CASSRKRGVRTEAFF. Written as DNA, the CDR3 is TGTGCCAGCAGCCGCAAGCGGGGGGTGAGGACTGAAGCTTTCTTT.

The chain has TRBV29-1 and TRBJ2-5; D remains ambiguous. The ends were cut back, 2 bases at V and 6 bases at J, with 10 bases in the middle. The CDR3 spans 12 residues. Germline V lookup: CDR1 SQVTM, CDR2 ANQGSEA. This CDR3 is CSVERVIKTQYF. CDR3 DNA: TGCAGCGTTGAACGAGTAATAAAGACCCAGTACTTC.

This clonotype appeared a few times. This chain's CDR3 is CSARGARVTNQPQHF. CDR3 coding DNA: TGCAGTGCTAGAGGGGCACGGGTAACCAATCAGCCCCAGCATTTT. V is TRBV20-1 and J is TRBJ1-5; no definite D call. Looked up from germline, CDR1 is DFQATT and CDR2 is SNEGSKA (reference sequence). V lost 1 base, J lost 3 bases, and 13 bases lay in between. The CDR3 consists of 15 residues.

This clonotype has just a few counts. The V call is TRBV7-2, the J call TRBJ2-4; D ambiguous. Trimming removed 5 bases at V and 1 base at J, with 15 bases between. This CDR3 is built from 16 residues. Germline lookup yields CDR1 SGHTA and CDR2 FQGNSA. The CDR3 nucleotides read TGTGCCAGCAGCCAACCAATAAGGCGGGCCAAAAACATTCAGTACTTC. It codes for CASSQPIRRAKNIQYF.

The rearrangement joins TRBV5-1 to TRBJ2-7; 7 nucleotides agree with TRBD1. The germline gives CDR1 SGHRS, CDR2 YFSETQ. The CDR3 length is 15 residues. Trimming at V came to 3 bases and at J to 0 bases, leaving 6 bases not matched to a gene. CDR3 in DNA: TGCGCCAGCAGCTGGACAGGCCTTAGCTCCTACGAGCAGTACTTC. This translates into CASSWTGLSSYEQYF.

This clonotype was observed a few times. The chain has TRBV25-1 and TRBJ2-1; weak D call: TRBD2 (6 bases). Germline-derived CDR1 and CDR2 are MGHDK and SYGVNS. CDR3 length equals 15 residues. The V end was cut by 1 base, the J end by 0 bases, with 7 bases between. The CDR3 sequence is CASSEWRGSYNEQFF. In DNA form, the CDR3 reads TGTGCCAGCAGTGAATGGCGGGGCTCCTACAATGAGCAGTTCTTC.